This T cell receptor (beta chain) was found in a study of blood T cell repertoires in COVID-19. About the research overall: Researchers got acute and convalescent COVID-19 samples from the United States, Italy and Spain. T cells, B-cell-depleted T cells, or PBMCs provided the cDNA or gDNA that served as material.

Original data processing: Researchers report that nucleated cell counts were estimated from reference gene primer amplification. The assay was immunoSEQ multiplex PCR, and TCRdb's table has in-frame clones only and misses some. Clonal size and the V and J genes are those of that table, whereas D and trimming came from the DNA. The table has 300,000 to 350,000 clones, 90% seen once. Patients of the Seattle cohort, enrolled during active infection, were followed longitudinally. There are 17 residues in the CDR3. The junction had 11 bases not matched to a gene; V was cut back by 0 bases and J by 6 bases. The V gene's germline CDR1 is SGHRS and CDR2 YFSETQ.

The J gene is TRBJ2-3, the V gene TRBV5-1; TRBD1 matches 9 bases. Material for sequencing was peripheral blood. The TCR was taken from a woman aged 25 to 45 with COVID-19, enrolled during active disease. The CDR3 region has the DNA TGCGCCAGCAGCTTGGGGACAGGGGTGAACGCGGGTGATACGCAGTATTTT. Translated, it gives CASSLGTGVNAGDTQYF.